This is a list of T cell receptor beta chains from one sample in a study of blood T cell repertoires in COVID-19. Assay used: immunoSEQ multiplex PCR; TCRdb lists only in-frame clones, some missing. This sample has about 35,000 clones; around four fifths occur once, and the top ten carry approximately 3.7%. The material sequenced was peripheral blood. These receptors were collected from a man over 45 with acute or convalescent COVID-19. Both conserved end residues are part of each CDR3. Each record gives: clone size, D gene, V gene, J gene, CDR3 protein, CDR3 DNA. The D gene is left open where the match is weak. Size tells how often a clone was seen (once, few, many) or the class of an expanded clone, and some rows leave it out.

size: -
D: -
V: TRBV27
J: TRBJ1-1
CDR3: CASSLWAGRGNTEAFF
DNA: TGTGCCAGCAGTTTATGGGCAGGTCGGGGGAACACTGAAGCTTTCTTT

size: -
D: TRBD1
V: TRBV12-3/TRBV12-4
J: TRBJ1-2
CDR3: CASSDRVNYGYTF
DNA: TGTGCCAGCAGCGACAGGGTTAACTATGGCTACACCTTC

size: -
D: -
V: TRBV6-6
J: TRBJ2-1
CDR3: CASRNGGSYNEQFF
DNA: TGTGCCAGCAGGAACGGGGGTTCCTACAATGAGCAGTTCTTC

size: -
D: -
V: TRBV11-2
J: TRBJ2-2
CDR3: CASSLARTNTGELFF
DNA: TGTGCCAGCAGCTTGGCACGGACTAACACCGGGGAGCTGTTTTTT

size: -
D: -
V: TRBV5-5
J: TRBJ1-5
CDR3: CASSSGQHSNQPQHF
DNA: TGTGCCAGCAGCTCCGGACAGCATAGCAATCAGCCCCAGCATTTT

size: -
D: TRBD1
V: TRBV28
J: TRBJ1-5
CDR3: CASRPGGTGVIQPQHF
DNA: TGTGCCAGCAGACCGGGTGGGACAGGGGTGATTCAGCCCCAGCATTTT

size: -
D: -
V: TRBV15
J: TRBJ1-1
CDR3: CATSRRVQGGEAFF
DNA: TGTGCCACCAGCCGCCGGGTCCAGGGAGGTGAAGCTTTCTTT

size: -
D: TRBD1
V: TRBV7-9
J: TRBJ2-5
CDR3: CASSLGTGELETQYF
DNA: TGTGCCAGCAGCTTAGGGACAGGGGAGTTGGAGACCCAGTACTTC

size: -
D: TRBD1
V: TRBV2
J: TRBJ1-2
CDR3: CASLPGQGASGYTF
DNA: TGTGCCAGCCTGCCGGGACAGGGGGCCTCTGGCTACACCTTC

size: -
D: TRBD1
V: TRBV24-1
J: TRBJ2-1
CDR3: CATSDPDRGLQEQFF
DNA: TGTGCCACCAGTGACCCGGACAGGGGGCTTCAGGAGCAGTTCTTC

size: -
D: TRBD1
V: TRBV18
J: TRBJ1-2
CDR3: CASSPPVDRDYGYTF
DNA: TGTGCCAGCTCACCACCGGTGGACAGGGACTATGGCTACACCTTC

size: -
D: TRBD2
V: TRBV5-5
J: TRBJ2-1
CDR3: CASSSALAGYLNEQFF
DNA: TGTGCCAGCAGCTCGGCACTAGCGGGGTACCTCAATGAGCAGTTCTTC

size: once
D: -
V: TRBV10-3
J: TRBJ1-6
CDR3: CAISGTAVSSPLHF
DNA: TGTGCCATCAGTGGGACAGCAGTAAGTTCACCCCTCCACTTT

size: -
D: TRBD1
V: TRBV6-6
J: TRBJ2-2
CDR3: CASSFDRGPNTGELFF
DNA: TGTGCCAGCAGTTTCGACAGGGGGCCGAACACCGGGGAGCTGTTTTTT

size: -
D: -
V: TRBV6-2/TRBV6-3
J: TRBJ2-7
CDR3: CASSYVAYYEQYF
DNA: TGTGCCAGCAGTTATGTGGCTTACTACGAGCAGTACTTC

size: -
D: TRBD2
V: TRBV7-9
J: TRBJ2-7
CDR3: CASSLFREGRYEQYF
DNA: TGTGCCAGCAGCTTATTCCGGGAGGGCCGCTACGAGCAGTACTTC